This T cell receptor (beta chain) was profiled in a study of blood T cell repertoires in COVID-19. Study-wide background: Spain, Italy and the United States supplied samples that represented acute and convalescent COVID-19. PBMCs, B-cell-depleted T cells, or T cells provided the cDNA or gDNA that made up the material.

V trimming: 4 bases; J trimming: 2 bases; junction bases outside the gene matches: 8. Germline V gene data show CDR1 as SGHTA and CDR2 as FQGTGA. This CDR3 comprises 17 residues. In the original analysis: Quantification of nucleated cells was approximated via reference gene primer amplification. Clones were read by immunoSEQ multiplex PCR, and TCRdb kept only the in-frame ones, dropping some. The V and J calls and the clone size are those of that table, but D and trimming were determined from the DNA. This sample has about 200,000 clones, with 85% found just once. The sequence was collected from an elderly woman with acute or convalescent COVID-19. The chain links TRBV7-3 to TRBJ2-1; TRBD2 aligns across 10 bases. The sequenced sample was peripheral blood. CDR3 residues: CASSSTGSGRPYNEQFF. In DNA form, the CDR3 reads TGTGCCAGCAGCTCAACGGGTAGCGGGAGGCCCTACAATGAGCAGTTCTTC.